Included here is one T cell receptor (beta chain) sequence, with context. This specimen belongs to a study of blood T cell repertoires in COVID-19. The wider study: The study drew acute and convalescent COVID-19 samples from the United States, Italy and Spain. PBMCs, B-cell-depleted T cells, or T cells were the source of the cDNA or gDNA that made up the material.

Original processing methods: Amplification of reference gene primers was used by the study to estimate nucleated cell counts. Produced via immunoSEQ multiplex PCR; TCRdb's table is partial and in-frame only. The V and J calls and clone size were taken over from that table, and D and trimming were inferred from the DNA. The sample holds about 280,000 clones, about 85% seen once. V lost 4 bases to trimming and J lost 7 bases; unmatched junction nucleotides: 14. The CDR3 totals 17 residues. Germline assignment: CDR1 SEHNR and CDR2 FQNEAQ (reference sequence). Sequences were obtained from peripheral blood. This receptor was taken from a human donor in a cohort sampled during active COVID-19. J is TRBJ1-4 and V is TRBV7-9, with TRBD1 identical over 8 bases. CDR3 sequence (DNA): TGTGCCAGCAGCTCCGGGACAGGATCGAGGCGCAGTGAAAAACTGTTTTTT. This translates into CASSSGTGSRRSEKLFF.